Listed here are 27 T cell receptor beta chains from one sample, sequenced in a study of circulating tumor DNA in untreated peripheral T-cell lymphoma. Data came from immunoSEQ multiplex PCR; TCRdb stores just in-frame clones and leaves some out. The sample has about 8,500 clones; over 80% are singletons. The sample taken for sequencing was tumor tissue. These receptors were obtained from a human donor with peripheral T-cell lymphoma.

The rearrangement joins TRBV29-1 to TRBJ2-7; no clear D gene. V was pared by 4 bases and J by 2 bases, with 12 bases between. Germline V gene sequence: CDR1 SQVTM, CDR2 ANQGSEA. The CDR3 runs 13 residues. CDR3 residues: CSVGYHSTYEQYF. The CDR3 nucleotides are TGCAGCGTTGGGTATCATAGTACCTACGAGCAGTACTTC.

The chain uses TRBV11-3 and TRBJ2-5, with D maybe TRBD1 (6 bases). Trimming removed 5 bases from V and 1 base from J, with 14 bases in between. The CDR3 consists of 15 residues. Per the germline V gene, CDR1 is SGHNT and CDR2 is YENEEA. This CDR3 reads CASSVGAPLQETQYF. DNA for the CDR3: TGTGCCAGCAGCGTGGGGGCACCCCTCCAAGAGACCCAGTACTTC.

The CDR3 reads CAGREGINEKLFF. CDR3 nucleotide sequence: TGTGCCGGCCGAGAGGGGATAAATGAAAAACTGTTTTTT. This chain connects TRBV14 to TRBJ1-4, with D perhaps TRBD1 (5 bases). The V end was cut by 11 bases, the J end by 5 bases, with 15 bases between. This CDR3 is 13 amino acids long. CDR1 is SGHDN, CDR2 FVKESK, per germline.

The chain uses TRBV19 and TRBJ2-7; D is undetermined. CDR1 LNHDA and CDR2 SQIVND come from the germline V gene (reference sequence). Trimming removed 3 bases at V and 1 base at J, with 13 bases between. This CDR3 is 15 amino acids long. The CDR3 sequence: CASSIIAADSYEQYF. The CDR3 DNA sequence: TGTGCCAGTAGTATCATCGCCGCCGATTCCTACGAGCAGTACTTC. Full variable domain (outside the CDR3, taken from reference TRBV19 and TRBJ2-7): DGGITQSPKYLFRKEGQNVTLSCEQNLNHDAMYWYRQDPGQGLRLIYYSQIVNDFQKGDIAEGYSVSREKKESFPLTVTSAQKNPTAFYLCASSIIAADSYEQYFGPGTRLTVT.

J is TRBJ2-1 and V is TRBV11-3; unclear D gene. This CDR3 has 14 amino acids. The germline V gene has CDR1 SGHNT and CDR2 YENEEA. V lost 4 bases and J 6 bases, leaving 13 bases between the germline ends. CDR3 DNA: TGTGCCAGCAGCTCCACCCCCGTCGCCAATGAGCAGTTCTTC. Translation gives CASSSTPVANEQFF.

The rearrangement links TRBV23-1 to TRBJ1-2; TRBD1 agrees at 8 bases. TRBV23-1 is designated an ORF whose function remains uncertain. V lost 4 bases to trimming and J lost 2 bases; unmatched junction nucleotides: 6. The CDR3 runs to 15 residues. The CDR3 coding sequence is TGCGCCAGCAGTCCCATGGGACAGGTAAACTATGGCTACACCTTC. Protein: CASSPMGQVNYGYTF.

V and J are TRBV5-1 and TRBJ2-5; 8 bases are a match to TRBD2. Germline CDR1 is SGHRS and CDR2 is YFSETQ. V shed 0 bases and J 2 bases; nucleotides not matched to a gene: 6. The CDR3 loop spans 16 amino acids. CDR3 in DNA: TGCGCCAGCAGCTTGGGTCCAGCGGGGGCTCAAGAGACCCAGTACTTC. This sequence encodes CASSLGPAGAQETQYF.

Here the CDR3 reads CASSQGIVVHNSPLHF. The CDR3 DNA reads TGTGCCAGCAGCCAAGGGATTGTTGTCCATAATTCACCCCTCCACTTT. V and J are TRBV14 and TRBJ1-6; D is unresolved. Germline V lookup: CDR1 SGHDN, CDR2 FVKESK. This CDR3 is 16 amino acids long. Trimming removed 1 base from V and 5 bases from J, with 12 bases in between.

The chain is built from TRBV10-3 and TRBJ2-2; D unclear. V lost 0 bases and J 4 bases, leaving 9 bases between the germline ends. CDR1 is ENHRY and CDR2 is SYGVKD in the germline V gene. This CDR3 contains 15 residues. The CDR3, as DNA: TGTGCCATCAGTGAGTCGACGGCGGCCACCGGGGAGCTGTTTTTT. Translation gives CAISESTAATGELFF.

The chain has TRBV1 and TRBJ1-4. TRBV1 represents a pseudogene. The CDR3 extends over 12 amino acids. The CDR3 bases are TGCGCCAGCGGACTGTCAGGGGAAAAACTGTTTTTT. Protein: CASGLSGEKLFF.

The chain is built from TRBV1 and TRBJ2-2. TRBV1 is a known pseudogene. The CDR3 totals 12 residues. This CDR3 is CASSQGTGELFF. CDR3 sequence (DNA): TGCGCCAGCAGCCAGGGGACCGGGGAGCTGTTTTTT.

This chain uses TRBV11-3 with TRBJ2-3; D is ambiguous. Deletions cut 5 bases from V and 2 bases from J, with 11 bases between. CDR3 length: 14 residues. In germline, CDR1 is SGHNT, CDR2 YENEEA. Written as DNA, the CDR3 is TGTGCCAGCAGCCCCACTGACTCCACAGATACGCAGTATTTT. Residues: CASSPTDSTDTQYF.

The chain uses TRBV6-8 and TRBJ1-2; TRBD1 is a possible D gene (5 bases). CDR3 length: 12 residues. Germline assignment: CDR1 MNHGY and CDR2 SAAAGT. V was cut by 6 bases and J by 2 bases, with 7 bases left in between. CDR3 sequence: CASSPGNYGYTF. The CDR3 coding sequence is TGTGCCAGCAGCCCAGGGAACTATGGCTACACCTTC.

The chain combines TRBV30 with TRBJ2-7; D not certain. The germline V gene has CDR1 GTSNPN and CDR2 SVGIG (reference sequence). V lost 2 bases and J 0 bases, leaving 11 bases between the germline ends. The CDR3 runs to 14 residues. CDR3 in amino acids: CAWSRAESSYEQYF. CDR3 coding DNA: TGTGCCTGGAGTCGGGCTGAAAGCTCCTACGAGCAGTACTTC.

The genes are TRBV11-3 and TRBJ1-1; 7 bases align to TRBD1. CDR1 is SGHNT and CDR2 is YENEEA in the germline V gene. The V segment lost 4 bases and the J segment 0 bases; nucleotides outside the gene matches: 5. The CDR3 covers 15 residues. CDR3 in amino acids: CASSSPTGMNTEAFF. CDR3 nucleotides: TGTGCCAGCAGCTCCCCGACAGGGATGAACACTGAAGCTTTCTTT.

This chain joins TRBV6-8 and TRBJ2-1, with TRBD2 matching 12 bases. V lost 4 bases, J lost 8 bases, and 6 bases stayed unmatched. The length of the CDR3 is 15 residues. Germline CDR1 and CDR2: MNHGY and SAAAGT. In DNA, the CDR3 is TGTGCCAGCAGTTTACTGACTAGCGGGGGCTATGAGCAGTTCTTC. This gives the protein CASSLLTSGGYEQFF.

This clone was counted once. J is TRBJ2-7 and V is TRBV19, with D perhaps TRBD1 (7 bases). Germline CDR1 is LNHDA and CDR2 is SQIVND (reference sequence). CDR3 length: 14 amino acids. Trimming pared 4 bases from V and 3 bases from J, leaving 13 bases between. The CDR3 spells CASSRQGGDYEQYF. CDR3 DNA sequence: TGTGCCAGTAGTAGACAGGGAGGTGACTACGAGCAGTACTTC.

CDR3 bases: TGTGCCAGCAGTTACCGGGAGGGATATTACGAGCAGTACTTC. It encodes CASSYREGYYEQYF. The genes are TRBV6-8 and TRBJ2-7, with 8 bases that match TRBD2. Looked up from germline, CDR1 is MNHGY and CDR2 is SAAAGT. The CDR3 totals 14 residues. The V gene end was trimmed by 2 bases and the J gene end by 4 bases; junction bases not matched to a gene: 4.

This chain joins TRBV30 and TRBJ1-2, with D perhaps matching TRBD1 (5 bases). Trimming pared 1 base from V and 5 bases from J, leaving 17 bases between. CDR1 and CDR2 from the germline V gene are GTSNPN and SVGIG (reference sequence). This CDR3 has 15 amino acids. In DNA, the CDR3 is TGTGCCTGGAGTGCGGTCACATGGGGCCGGTATGGCTACACCTTC. Translated, it gives CAWSAVTWGRYGYTF.

The chain combines TRBV19 with TRBJ2-7, with TRBD1 matching 7 bases. CDR3 size: 13 residues. The ends lost 3 bases at V and 5 bases at J; junction bases unmatched: 4. The V gene's germline CDR1 is LNHDA and CDR2 SQIVND (reference sequence). The CDR3 loop reads CASSISGGNEQYF. CDR3 in DNA: TGTGCCAGTAGTATCTCAGGGGGAAACGAGCAGTACTTC.

The chain joins TRBV15 to TRBJ1-1; D may be TRBD1 (5 bases). The CDR3 loop spans 16 amino acids. CDR1 is LNHNV, CDR2 YYDKDF, per germline (reference sequence). With 3 bases removed from V and 4 bases from J, the gap between germline ends came to 18 bases. In nucleotides, the CDR3 is TGTGCCACCAGCAGTTACATTGTTACAGGAGGCACTGAAGCTTTCTTT. Protein sequence: CATSSYIVTGGTEAFF.

V is TRBV11-3 and J is TRBJ2-1; 11 bases are shared with TRBD2. Trimming removed 4 bases from V and 3 bases from J; junction bases left unmatched: 5. The CDR3 loop spans 16 amino acids. CDR1 and CDR2 from the germline V gene are SGHNT and YENEEA. The CDR3 nucleotides read TGTGCCAGCAGCTATACTACTAGCGGGGGCTACAATGAGCAGTTCTTC. Protein product: CASSYTTSGGYNEQFF.

This clone turned up a few times. V gene TRBV6-8 combines with J gene TRBJ2-7; 10 bases map to TRBD1. Losses at the gene ends were 4 bases for V and 5 bases for J; bases not matched to a gene: 11. The CDR3 contains 16 residues. CDR1 is MNHGY, CDR2 SAAAGT, per germline. The CDR3 nucleotides are TGTGCCAGCAGTTCTCCGCCGGGACAGGGGACGGACGAGCAGTACTTC. It specifies CASSSPPGQGTDEQYF.

This clone came up a few times. The rearrangement joins TRBV19 to TRBJ1-4; no reliable D call. The CDR3 totals 13 residues. Germline V lookup: CDR1 LNHDA, CDR2 SQIVND (reference sequence). V dropped 6 bases and J dropped 5 bases, with 10 bases sitting between them. The CDR3 sequence is CASRVNLNEKLFF. The CDR3 bases are TGTGCCAGTAGGGTCAACTTAAATGAAAAACTGTTTTTT.

This sequence joins TRBV6-7 and TRBJ1-1; no definite D call. TRBV6-7 is identified as an open reading frame with a role that is uncertain. The CDR3 consists of 13 residues. The V and J ends lost 5 bases and 0 bases respectively, with 7 bases between them. The CDR3 DNA sequence: TGTGCCAGCAGTGACACCTTGAACACTGAAGCTTTCTTT. Translating gives CASSDTLNTEAFF.

The CDR3 is CASSEQRGPYEQYF. The CDR3 DNA sequence: TGCGCCAGCAGTGAACAGCGGGGGCCCTACGAGCAGTACTTC. This rearrangement joins TRBV10-1 to TRBJ2-7; 8 bases are shared with TRBD2. The trim removed 3 bases at V and 2 bases at J, leaving 3 bases unmatched. The CDR3 is made up of 14 amino acids. CDR1 is WNHNN and CDR2 is SYGVQD in the germline V gene (reference sequence).

The V gene is TRBV5-1, the J gene TRBJ1-5, with D unresolved. V lost 4 bases to trimming and J lost 0 bases, with 11 bases between them. The CDR3 runs 15 residues. CDR1 and CDR2 from the germline V gene are SGHRS and YFSETQ. The CDR3 reads CASSPDGGSNQPQHF. The CDR3 DNA sequence: TGCGCCAGCAGCCCGGACGGAGGTAGCAATCAGCCCCAGCATTTT.